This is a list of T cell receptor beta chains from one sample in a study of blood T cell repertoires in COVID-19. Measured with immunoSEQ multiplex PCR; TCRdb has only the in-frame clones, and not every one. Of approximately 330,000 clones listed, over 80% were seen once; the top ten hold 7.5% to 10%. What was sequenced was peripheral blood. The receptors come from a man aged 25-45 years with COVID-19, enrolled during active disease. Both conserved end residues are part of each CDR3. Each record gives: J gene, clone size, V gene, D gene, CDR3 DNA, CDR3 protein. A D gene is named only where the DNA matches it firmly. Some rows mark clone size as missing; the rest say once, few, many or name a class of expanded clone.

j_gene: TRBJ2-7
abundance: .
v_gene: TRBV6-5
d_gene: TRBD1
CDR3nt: TGTGCCAGCAGCTGGGACAGGGGCCGGAGGAACGAGCAGTACTTC
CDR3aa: CASSWDRGRRNEQYF

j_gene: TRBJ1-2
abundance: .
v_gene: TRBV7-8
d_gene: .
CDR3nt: TGTGCCAGCAGCTACCGCCAGGACTATGGCTACACCTTC
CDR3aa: CASSYRQDYGYTF

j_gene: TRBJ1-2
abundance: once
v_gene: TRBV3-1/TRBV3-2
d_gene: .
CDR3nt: TGTGCCAGCAGCCAACGGCTGGTGGGGGCTTATGGCTACACCTTC
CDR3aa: CASSQRLVGAYGYTF

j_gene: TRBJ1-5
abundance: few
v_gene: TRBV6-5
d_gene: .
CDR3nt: TGTGCCAGCAGTTACTCGTCGCAGGGATATCAGCCCCAGCATTTT
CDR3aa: CASSYSSQGYQPQHF

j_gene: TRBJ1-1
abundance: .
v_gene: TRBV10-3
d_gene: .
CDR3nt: TGTGCCATCAGTGAGGGTCGAGGGATGAACACTGAAGCTTTCTTT
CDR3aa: CAISEGRGMNTEAFF

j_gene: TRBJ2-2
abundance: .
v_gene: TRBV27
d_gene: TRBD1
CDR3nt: TGTGCCAGCAGTTTCGGACAGGGCATCACCGGGGAGCTGTTTTTT
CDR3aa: CASSFGQGITGELFF

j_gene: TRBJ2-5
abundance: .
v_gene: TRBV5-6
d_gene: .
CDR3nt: TGTGCCAGCAGCTACCTCGGGGGACAAGAGACCCAGTACTTC
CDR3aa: CASSYLGGQETQYF

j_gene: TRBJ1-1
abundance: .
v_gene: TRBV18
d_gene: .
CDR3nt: TGTGCCAGCTCGCCCCTGAAGGGGCCTGAAGCTTTCTTT
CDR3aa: CASSPLKGPEAFF

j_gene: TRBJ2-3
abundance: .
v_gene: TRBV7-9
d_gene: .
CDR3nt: TGTGCCAGCAGCCCTTACACAGATACGCAGTATTTT
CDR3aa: CASSPYTDTQYF

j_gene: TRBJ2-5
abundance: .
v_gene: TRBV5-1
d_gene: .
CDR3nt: TGCGCCAGCAGCCCCCCGGCAGGCCAGCAAGAGACCCAGTACTTC
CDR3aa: CASSPPAGQQETQYF

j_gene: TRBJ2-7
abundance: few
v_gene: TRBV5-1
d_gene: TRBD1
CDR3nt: TGCGCCAGCAGCTTGGCGGCAGGGGGAATCGAGCAGTACTTC
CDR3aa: CASSLAAGGIEQYF

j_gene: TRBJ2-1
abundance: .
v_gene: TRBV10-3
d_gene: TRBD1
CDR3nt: TGTGCCACCACCGGGACAGGATACAATGAGCAGTTCTTC
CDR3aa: CATTGTGYNEQFF

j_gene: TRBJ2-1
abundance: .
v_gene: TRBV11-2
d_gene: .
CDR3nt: TGTGCCAGCAGCTTAGTCTCGGGGGACAATGAGCAGTTCTTC
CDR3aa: CASSLVSGDNEQFF

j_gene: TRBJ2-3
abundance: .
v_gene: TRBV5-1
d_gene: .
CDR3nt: TGCGCCAGCAGTCCCGTCGGTAGCGGACGCACAGATACGCAGTATTTT
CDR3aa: CASSPVGSGRTDTQYF

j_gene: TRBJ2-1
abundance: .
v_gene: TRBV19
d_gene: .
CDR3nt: TGTGCCAGTGGACTATACAATGAGCAGTTCTTC
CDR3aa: CASGLYNEQFF

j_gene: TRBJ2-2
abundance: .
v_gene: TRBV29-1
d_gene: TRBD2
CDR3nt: TGCAGCGCCCGCGGGGGGACCTCGAACACCGGGGAGCTGTTTTTT
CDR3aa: CSARGGTSNTGELFF

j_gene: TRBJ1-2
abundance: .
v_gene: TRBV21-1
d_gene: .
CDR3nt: TGTGCCAGCAGCAAAGAGGTGCAGGGGTTCTCGGATGGCTACACCTTC
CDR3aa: CASSKEVQGFSDGYTF

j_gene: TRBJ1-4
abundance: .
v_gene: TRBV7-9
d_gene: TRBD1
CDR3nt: TGTGCCAGCAGCTTGAGGGAGACAGGGACTAATGAAAAACTGTTTTTT
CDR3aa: CASSLRETGTNEKLFF

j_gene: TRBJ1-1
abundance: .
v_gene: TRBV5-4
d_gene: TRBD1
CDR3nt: TGTGCCAGCAGCCCCGGGACAGGGCAGGACACTGAAGCTTTCTTT
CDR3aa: CASSPGTGQDTEAFF

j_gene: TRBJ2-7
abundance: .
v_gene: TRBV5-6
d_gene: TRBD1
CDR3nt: TGTGCCAGCAGCCAACAGGGGGGCTCCTACGAGCAGTACTTC
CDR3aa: CASSQQGGSYEQYF

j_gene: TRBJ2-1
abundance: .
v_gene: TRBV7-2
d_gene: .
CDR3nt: TGTGCCAGCAGCCCAAGCGGTAGCACCTACAATGAGCAGTTCTTC
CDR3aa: CASSPSGSTYNEQFF

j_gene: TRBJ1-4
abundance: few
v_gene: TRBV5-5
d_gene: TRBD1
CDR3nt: TGTGCCAGCAGCACGACCTACCGGGACAGGGGGGATTTAGCTAATGAAAAACTGTTTTTT
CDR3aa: CASSTTYRDRGDLANEKLFF

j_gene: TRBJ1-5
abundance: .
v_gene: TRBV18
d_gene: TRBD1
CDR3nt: TGTGCCAGTACAGGGGGTAACCAGCCCCAGCATTTT
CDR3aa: CASTGGNQPQHF

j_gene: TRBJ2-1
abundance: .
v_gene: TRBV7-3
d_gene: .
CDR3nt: TGTGCCAGCACCCCCGACAGTCTCGGCTACAATGAGCAGTTCTTC
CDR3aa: CASTPDSLGYNEQFF

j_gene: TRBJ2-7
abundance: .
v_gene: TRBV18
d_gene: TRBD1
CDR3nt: TGTGCCAGCTCACCTTGGACAGGGCCAAGCGAGCAGTACTTC
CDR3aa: CASSPWTGPSEQYF

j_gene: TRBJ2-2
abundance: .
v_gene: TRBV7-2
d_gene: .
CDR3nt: TGTGCCAGCAGCTTAAATGGGGCCGACACCGGGGAGCTGTTTTTT
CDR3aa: CASSLNGADTGELFF

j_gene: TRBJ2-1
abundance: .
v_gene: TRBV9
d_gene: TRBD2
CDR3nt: TGTGCCAGCAGCGTCACTAGCGGGGACTACAATGAGCAGTTCTTC
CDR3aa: CASSVTSGDYNEQFF

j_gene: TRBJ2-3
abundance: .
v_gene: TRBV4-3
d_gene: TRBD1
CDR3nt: TGCGCCAGCAGCCAAGATTTTCCCTCGGGACAGTCCACAGATACGCAGTATTTT
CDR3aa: CASSQDFPSGQSTDTQYF

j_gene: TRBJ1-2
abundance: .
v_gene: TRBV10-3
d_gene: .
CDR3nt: TGTGCCATCAGTGGAACTGATGGCTACACCTTC
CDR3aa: CAISGTDGYTF

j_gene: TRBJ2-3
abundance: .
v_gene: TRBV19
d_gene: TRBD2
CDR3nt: TGTGCCAGTAGTTCCTCTAGCGGGAGGGCCTCCGATACGCAGTATTTT
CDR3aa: CASSSSSGRASDTQYF

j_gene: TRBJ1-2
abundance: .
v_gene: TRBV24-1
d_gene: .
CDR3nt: TGTGCCACCAGTGACCCATCCGGGACAATCTATGGCTACACCTTC
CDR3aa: CATSDPSGTIYGYTF

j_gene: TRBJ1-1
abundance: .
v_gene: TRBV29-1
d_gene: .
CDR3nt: TGCAGCGTTGTCCAGGCTGAAGCTTTCTTT
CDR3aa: CSVVQAEAFF

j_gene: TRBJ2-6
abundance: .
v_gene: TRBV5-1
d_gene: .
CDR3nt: TGCGCCAGCCAAAGACAGGTCCCCCCGTTGGGGGCCAACGTCCTGACTTTC
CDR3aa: CASQRQVPPLGANVLTF

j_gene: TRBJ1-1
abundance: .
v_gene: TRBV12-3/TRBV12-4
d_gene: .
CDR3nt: TGTGCCAGCAGTTTAGGTCATGAAGCTTTCTTT
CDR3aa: CASSLGHEAFF

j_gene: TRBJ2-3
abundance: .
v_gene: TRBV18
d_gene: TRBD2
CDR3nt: TGTGCCAGCTCACCACCGGGACTAGCGGGAGGAACCACAACTAGCACAGATACGCAGTATTTT
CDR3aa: CASSPPGLAGGTTTSTDTQYF

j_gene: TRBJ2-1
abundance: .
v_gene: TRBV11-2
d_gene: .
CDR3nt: TGTGCCAGCAGCTTAGAGGGGGGTTTAGGTTACAATGAGCAGTTCTTC
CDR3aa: CASSLEGGLGYNEQFF

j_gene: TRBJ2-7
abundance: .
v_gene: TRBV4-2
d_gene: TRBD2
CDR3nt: TGTGCCAGCAGCCAAGTGGCGAGCGGGAGAGCCGAGCAGTACTTC
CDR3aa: CASSQVASGRAEQYF

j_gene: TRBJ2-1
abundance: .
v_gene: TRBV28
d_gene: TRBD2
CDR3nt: TGTGCCAGCAGTTATGCCAGGGGACTAGACAATGAGCAGTTCTTC
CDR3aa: CASSYARGLDNEQFF

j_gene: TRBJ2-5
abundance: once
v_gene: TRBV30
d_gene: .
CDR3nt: TGTGCCTGGTCCACGGGACACCTCTGGGAGACCCAGTACTTC
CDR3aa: CAWSTGHLWETQYF

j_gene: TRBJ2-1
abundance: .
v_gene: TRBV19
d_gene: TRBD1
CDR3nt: TGTGCCAGTAGTCGGACAGGCTCGGGGTACAATGAGCAGTTCTTC
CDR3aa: CASSRTGSGYNEQFF